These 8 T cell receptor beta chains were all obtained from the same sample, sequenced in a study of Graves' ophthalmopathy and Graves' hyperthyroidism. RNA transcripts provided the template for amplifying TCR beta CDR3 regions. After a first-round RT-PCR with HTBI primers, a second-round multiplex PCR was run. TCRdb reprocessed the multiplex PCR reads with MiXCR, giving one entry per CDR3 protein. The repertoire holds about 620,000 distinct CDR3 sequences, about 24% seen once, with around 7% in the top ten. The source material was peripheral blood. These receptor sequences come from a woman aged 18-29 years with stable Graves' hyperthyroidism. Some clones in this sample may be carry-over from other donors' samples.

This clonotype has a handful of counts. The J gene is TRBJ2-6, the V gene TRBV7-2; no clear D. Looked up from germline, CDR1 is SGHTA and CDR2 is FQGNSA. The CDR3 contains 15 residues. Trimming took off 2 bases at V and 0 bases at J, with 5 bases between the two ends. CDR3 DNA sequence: TGTGCCAGCAGCTTACAACTCTCTGGGGCCAACGTCCTGACTTTC. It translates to CASSLQLSGANVLTF.

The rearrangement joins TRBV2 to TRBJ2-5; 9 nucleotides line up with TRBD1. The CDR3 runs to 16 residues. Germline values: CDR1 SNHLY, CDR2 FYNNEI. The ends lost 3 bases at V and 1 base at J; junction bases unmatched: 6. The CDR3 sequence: CASSDGQGSAQETQYF. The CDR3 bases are TGTGCCAGCAGTGACGGACAGGGGAGTGCCCAAGAGACCCAGTACTTC.

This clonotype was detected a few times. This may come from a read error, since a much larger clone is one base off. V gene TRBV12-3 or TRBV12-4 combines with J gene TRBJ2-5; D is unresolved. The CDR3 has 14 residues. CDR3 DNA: TGTGTCAGCAGTTTAGGCAGTCGGTGGGAGACCCAGTACTTC. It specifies CVSSLGSRWETQYF.

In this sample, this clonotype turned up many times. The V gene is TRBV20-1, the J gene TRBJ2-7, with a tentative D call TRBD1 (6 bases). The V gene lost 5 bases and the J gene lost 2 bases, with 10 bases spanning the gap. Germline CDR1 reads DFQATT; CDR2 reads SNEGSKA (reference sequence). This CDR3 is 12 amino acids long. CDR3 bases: TGCAGTGCTCCCGACAGGCCCTACGAGCAGTACTTC. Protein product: CSAPDRPYEQYF.

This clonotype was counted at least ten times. CDR3 coding DNA: TGCGCCAGCAGCTCCGGGACCGATCGCTACGAGCAGTACTTC. Translation gives CASSSGTDRYEQYF. V gene TRBV5-1 combines with J gene TRBJ2-7, with D possibly called TRBD1 or TRBD2 (5 bases each). The length of the CDR3 is 14 residues. Germline V gene sequence: CDR1 SGHRS, CDR2 YFSETQ. V lost 3 bases to trimming and J lost 3 bases, with 13 bases between them.

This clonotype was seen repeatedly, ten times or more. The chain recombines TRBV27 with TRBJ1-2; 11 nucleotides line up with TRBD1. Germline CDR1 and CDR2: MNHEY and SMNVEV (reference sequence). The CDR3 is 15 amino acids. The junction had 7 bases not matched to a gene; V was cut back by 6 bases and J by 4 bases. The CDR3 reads CASRHPDRGLYGYTF. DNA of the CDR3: TGTGCCAGCAGGCACCCGGACAGGGGGCTCTATGGCTACACCTTC.

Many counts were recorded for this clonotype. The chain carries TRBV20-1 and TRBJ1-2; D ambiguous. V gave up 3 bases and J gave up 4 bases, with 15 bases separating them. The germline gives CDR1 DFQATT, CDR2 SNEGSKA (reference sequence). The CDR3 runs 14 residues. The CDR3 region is CSASRLSGPYGYTF. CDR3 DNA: TGCAGTGCTAGTCGGCTATCGGGCCCCTATGGCTACACCTTC.

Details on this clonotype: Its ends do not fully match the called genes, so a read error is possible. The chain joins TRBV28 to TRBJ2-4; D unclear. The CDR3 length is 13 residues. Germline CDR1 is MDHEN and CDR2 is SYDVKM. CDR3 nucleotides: TGTGTCAGCAGTCCCTCCCCCAGAAACATTCAGTACTTC. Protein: CVSSPSPRNIQYF.